This passage covers 22 T cell receptor beta chains from one sample sequenced in a study of intratumoral heterogeneity in liver cancer. Multiple geographically separated regions of the hepatocellular carcinoma nodule were sampled separately. Assay used: immunoSEQ multiplex PCR; TCRdb lists only in-frame clones, some missing. Altogether about 3,600 clones are present, 47% being singletons, with the ten largest covering more than 25%. Sample: tumor tissue, taken before any cancer treatment. The receptor source for this set is a man between 65 and 85 years old with hepatocellular carcinoma.

The sample holds a few counts of this clone. In the same sample, other DNA sequences code for this CDR3. CDR3 loop: CASSQGGGANEKLFF. CDR3 nucleotide sequence: TGCGCCAGCAGCCAGGGGGGGGGAGCTAATGAAAAACTGTTTTTT. The chain joins TRBV4-3 to TRBJ1-4, with D perhaps matching TRBD1 (5 bases). Trimming removed 3 bases from V and 3 bases from J, with 11 bases in between. Germline-derived CDR1 and CDR2 are LGHNA and YSLEER. This CDR3 comprises 15 residues.

The chain is built from TRBV4-2 and TRBJ1-4; no reliable D call. Germline CDR1 reads LGHNA; CDR2 reads YNFKEQ. CDR3 size: 16 residues. Between the trimmed V and J ends, which lost 4 bases and 7 bases, there was a span of 19 bases. CDR3 DNA: TGTGCCAGCAGCCGTTCCTCGACAATAGGTAGTGAAAAACTGTTTTTT. It translates to CASSRSSTIGSEKLFF.

The chain employs TRBV7-9 and TRBJ2-5; no reliable D call. The CDR3 has 13 residues. Trimming removed 5 bases from V and 1 base from J, with 8 bases in between. CDR1 and CDR2 (germline): SEHNR, FQNEAQ (reference sequence). DNA for the CDR3: TGTGCCAGCAGCCCGGTGAGCCAAGAGACCCAGTACTTC. Amino acids: CASSPVSQETQYF.

Relative to its sample, this clone is medium-sized (0.01 to 0.1%). This rearrangement joins TRBV29-1 to TRBJ1-1; no clear D gene. This CDR3 has 11 amino acids. Germline V gene sequence: CDR1 SQVTM, CDR2 ANQGSEA. With 7 bases removed from V and 4 bases from J, the gap between germline ends came to 10 bases. For the CDR3, the DNA is TGCAGCGCCGCGTGGGTCACTGAAGCTTTCTTT. As protein: CSAAWVTEAFF.

J is TRBJ1-5 and V is TRBV27; D unresolved. The CDR3 loop spans 13 amino acids. Trimming shortened V by 0 bases and J by 2 bases, and 2 bases separated the two germline ends. Germline-derived CDR1 and CDR2 are MNHEY and SMNVEV (reference sequence). Here the CDR3 DNA reads TGTGCCAGCAGTTTATCCGGCAATCAGCCCCAGCATTTT. Translating it yields CASSLSGNQPQHF.

J is TRBJ2-2 and V is TRBV2; TRBD1 matches 10 bases. The length of the CDR3 is 15 residues. From germline, CDR1 is SNHLY and CDR2 FYNNEI. V trimming: 6 bases; J trimming: 5 bases; junction bases outside the gene matches: 6. The CDR3 is CASRLDRGITGELFF. CDR3 in DNA: TGTGCCAGCAGATTGGACAGGGGGATAACCGGGGAGCTGTTTTTT.

CDR3 loop: CASSQATYEQYV. The DNA for the CDR3 is TGTGCCAGCAGCCAGGCAACCTACGAGCAGTACGTC. The gene calls are TRBV6-6 and TRBJ2-7; D remains ambiguous. V was pared by 6 bases and J by 2 bases, with 8 bases between. Germline CDR1 reads MNHNY; CDR2 reads SVGAGI (reference sequence). The length of the CDR3 is 12 residues.

This clone is medium-sized. V is TRBV4-1 and J is TRBJ2-1; D tentatively reads TRBD1 or TRBD2 (6 bases each). The germline gives CDR1 MGHRA, CDR2 YSYEKL. This CDR3 region has 17 residues. V was pared by 4 bases and J by 7 bases, with 23 bases between. The CDR3 sequence: CASSPIFQGGGQNEQFF. Written as DNA, the CDR3 is TGCGCCAGCAGCCCCATCTTTCAAGGGGGAGGTCAGAATGAGCAGTTCTTC.

This clone was observed a handful of times. V usage is TRBV7-9 and J usage is TRBJ2-2; 9 bases agree with TRBD2. The V gene's germline CDR1 is SEHNR and CDR2 FQNEAQ (reference sequence). The CDR3 extends over 14 amino acids. V was pared by 6 bases and J by 5 bases, with 4 bases of the junction left unmatched. CDR3 sequence: CASRISGGTGELFF. The CDR3, as DNA: TGTGCCAGCAGGATTAGCGGGGGAACCGGGGAGCTGTTTTTT.

This chain joins TRBV7-6 and TRBJ2-1; unclear D gene. Germline V gene lookup returns CDR1 SGHVS and CDR2 FNYEAQ. Trimming took 2 bases from V and 4 from J, leaving 15 bases between them. CDR3 length equals 16 residues. The CDR3 region is CASSLLRQDLYNEQFF. DNA of the CDR3: TGTGCCAGCAGCTTACTCCGGCAGGACCTTTACAATGAGCAGTTCTTC.

J is TRBJ1-5 and V is TRBV5-8; D gene ambiguous. Germline lookup yields CDR1 SGHTS and CDR2 YDEGEE. V was cut by 4 bases and J by 3 bases, with 5 bases left in between. The CDR3 totals 12 residues. The CDR3 here is CASSPYNQPQHF. For the CDR3, the DNA is TGTGCCAGCAGCCCCTACAATCAGCCCCAGCATTTT.

The chain is built from TRBV9 and TRBJ2-7; 12 bases are shared with TRBD2. Germline trimming cut 4 bases from V and 2 bases from J; bases unmatched to any gene: 7. The CDR3 sequence is 16 residues long. Germline V gene data show CDR1 as SGDLS and CDR2 as YYNGEE. CDR3 sequence (DNA): TGTGCCAGCAGCCCCCGACTAGCGGGGGAAACCTACGAGCAGTACTTC. Protein product: CASSPRLAGETYEQYF.

V and J are TRBV12-5 and TRBJ1-4; 8 bases match TRBD1. This CDR3 has 19 residues. The J segment lost 0 bases and the V segment lost 0 bases, leaving 9 bases of the junction unmatched. Germline V lookup: CDR1 LGHNT, CDR2 FRNRAP. The CDR3 sequence is CASGLVPGQGAATNEKLFF. CDR3 coding DNA: TGTGCTAGTGGTTTGGTACCCGGACAGGGAGCTGCAACTAATGAAAAACTGTTTTTT.

In this sample, this clone turned up a few times. This sequence joins TRBV7-2 and TRBJ1-1; D might be TRBD1 (6 bases). There are 14 residues in the CDR3. V lost 2 bases and J lost 4, with 11 bases in between. Germline lookup yields CDR1 SGHTA and CDR2 FQGNSA. This CDR3 is CASSLTGMVTEAFF. Here the CDR3 DNA reads TGTGCCAGCAGCTTAACAGGGATGGTCACTGAAGCTTTCTTT.

The chain links TRBV15 to TRBJ1-1; possibly TRBD1 for D (5 bases). This CDR3 is built from 14 residues. CDR1 is LNHNV, CDR2 YYDKDF, per germline (reference sequence). The V and J ends lost 1 base and 4 bases respectively, with 10 bases between them. DNA of the CDR3: TGTGCCACCAGCAGAGTAGGGGTAGGCACTGAAGCTTTCTTT. Its translation is CATSRVGVGTEAFF.

By share of the sample, this clone is medium-sized. The chain has TRBV29-1 and TRBJ1-1, with D uncertain. Trimming stripped 5 bases from V and 0 bases from J, with 10 bases between. CDR1 and CDR2 from the germline V gene are SQVTM and ANQGSEA. The CDR3 loop spans 13 amino acids. The CDR3 region has the DNA TGCAGCGTTTTTGACGGGTTGAACACTGAAGCTTTCTTT. Translating it yields CSVFDGLNTEAFF. The full variable domain, its missing parts supplied by reference TRBV29-1 and TRBJ1-1, is SAVISQKPSRDICQRGTSLTIQCQVDSQVTMMFWYRQQPGQSLTLIATANQGSEATYESGFVIDKFPISRPNLTFSTLTVSNMSPEDSSIYLCSVFDGLNTEAFFGQGTRLTVV.

The chain has TRBV4-1 and TRBJ2-7; TRBD1 is a possible D gene (6 bases). Germline V CDR1 and CDR2: MGHRA, YSYEKL. Trimming took off 2 bases at V and 1 base at J, with 9 bases between the two ends. This CDR3 has 14 amino acids. This chain's CDR3 is CASSQSGQSYEQYF. In nucleotides, the CDR3 is TGCGCCAGCAGCCAATCCGGACAGTCCTACGAGCAGTACTTC.

The CDR3 here is CASSYLARVSEKLFF. DNA for the CDR3: TGTGCCAGCAGTTATCTGGCCAGGGTTAGTGAAAAACTGTTTTTT. The chain uses TRBV6-6 and TRBJ1-4; perhaps TRBD1 as D (5 bases). The germline V gene encodes CDR1 MNHNY and CDR2 SVGAGI (reference sequence). CDR3 length: 15 amino acids. The V end lost 3 bases, the J end lost 7 bases, and 15 bases lay between the germline ends.

This clone was observed a handful of times. The V gene is TRBV6-2 or TRBV6-3, the J gene TRBJ1-2, with D perhaps matching TRBD1 (5 bases). Germline-derived CDR1 and CDR2 are MNHEY and SVGEGT. CDR3 length equals 14 residues. V lost 5 bases and J lost 2, with 12 bases in between. Here the CDR3 reads CASSRPNRNYGYTF. CDR3 nucleotide sequence: TGTGCCAGCAGTCGTCCTAACAGGAACTATGGCTACACCTTC.

The chain joins TRBV15 to TRBJ2-7; D may be TRBD2 (6 bases). There are 16 residues in the CDR3. The V and J ends lost 5 bases and 6 bases respectively, with 23 bases between them. The germline CDR1 and CDR2 sequences are LNHNV and YYDKDF (reference sequence). In nucleotides, the CDR3 is TGTGCCACCAGCCGTCCGGCGGGACCTTCCAACTTCGAGCAGTACTTC. It is translated as CATSRPAGPSNFEQYF.

The V gene is TRBV7-8, the J gene TRBJ1-4; no clear D gene. Looked up from germline, CDR1 is SGHVS and CDR2 is FQNEAQ. The ends were cut back, 3 bases at V and 3 bases at J, with 8 bases in the middle. This CDR3 region has 14 residues. This chain's CDR3 is CASSLGKPNEKLFF. The CDR3 bases are TGTGCCAGCAGCTTGGGGAAGCCTAATGAAAAACTGTTTTTT. The full variable domain, with the rest looked up from reference TRBV7-8 and TRBJ1-4, is GAGVSQSPRYKVAKRGQDVALRCDPISGHVSLFWYQQALGQGPEFLTYFQNEAQLDKSGLPSDRFFAERPEGSVSTLKIQRTQQEDSAVYLCASSLGKPNEKLFFGSGTQLSVL.

By share, this clone ranks as large. V is TRBV2 and J is TRBJ2-7; D may match TRBD1 or TRBD2 (6 bases each). The CDR3 loop spans 18 amino acids. The germline V and J ends were trimmed by 2 bases and 1 base, with 21 bases remaining between them. The V gene's germline CDR1 is SNHLY and CDR2 FYNNEI. The CDR3 sequence: CASSESFSGGAVSYEQYF. CDR3 coding DNA: TGTGCCAGCAGTGAATCTTTTTCCGGGGGCGCAGTTTCCTACGAGCAGTACTTC.